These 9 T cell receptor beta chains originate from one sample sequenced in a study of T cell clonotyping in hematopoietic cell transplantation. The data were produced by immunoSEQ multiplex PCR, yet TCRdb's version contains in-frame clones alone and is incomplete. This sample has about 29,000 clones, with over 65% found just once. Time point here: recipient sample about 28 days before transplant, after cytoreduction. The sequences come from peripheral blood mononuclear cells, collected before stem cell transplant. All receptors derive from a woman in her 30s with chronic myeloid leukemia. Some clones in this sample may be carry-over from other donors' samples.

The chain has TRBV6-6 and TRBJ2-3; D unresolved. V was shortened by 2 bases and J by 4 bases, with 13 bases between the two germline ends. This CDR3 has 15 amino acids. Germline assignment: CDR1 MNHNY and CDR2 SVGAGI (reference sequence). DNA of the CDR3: TGTGCCAGCAGTTACGTACGGACCTCAGCAGATACGCAGTATTTT. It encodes CASSYVRTSADTQYF.

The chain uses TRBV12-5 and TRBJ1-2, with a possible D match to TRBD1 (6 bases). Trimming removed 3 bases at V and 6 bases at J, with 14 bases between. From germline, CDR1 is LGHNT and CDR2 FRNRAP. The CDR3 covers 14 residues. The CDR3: CASGFLTGFDGYTF. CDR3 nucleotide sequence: TGTGCTAGTGGTTTTTTGACAGGTTTCGATGGCTACACCTTC.

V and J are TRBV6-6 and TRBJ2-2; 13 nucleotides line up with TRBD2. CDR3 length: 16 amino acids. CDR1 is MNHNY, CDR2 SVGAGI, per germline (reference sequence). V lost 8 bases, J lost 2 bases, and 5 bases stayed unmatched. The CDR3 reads CASARLAGGNTGELFF. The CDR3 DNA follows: TGTGCCAGCGCTCGACTAGCGGGGGGAAACACCGGGGAGCTGTTTTTT.

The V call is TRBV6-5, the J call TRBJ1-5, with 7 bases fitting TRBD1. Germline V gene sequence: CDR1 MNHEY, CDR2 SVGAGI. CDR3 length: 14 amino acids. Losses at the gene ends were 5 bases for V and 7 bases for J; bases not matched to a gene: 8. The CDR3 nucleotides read TGTGCCAGCAGTACACAGGGGCAAGGACAGCCCCAGCATTTT. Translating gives CASSTQGQGQPQHF.

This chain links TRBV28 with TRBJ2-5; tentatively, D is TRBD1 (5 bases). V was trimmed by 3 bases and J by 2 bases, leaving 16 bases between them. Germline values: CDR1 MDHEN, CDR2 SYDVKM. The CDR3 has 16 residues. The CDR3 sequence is CASSFTGNRPQETQYF. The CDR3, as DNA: TGTGCCAGCAGTTTCACAGGTAACAGGCCGCAAGAGACCCAGTACTTC. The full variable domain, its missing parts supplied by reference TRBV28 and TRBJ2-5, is DVKVTQSSRYLVKRTGEKVFLECVQDMDHENMFWYRQDPGLGLRLIYFSYDVKMKEKGDIPEGYSVSREKKERFSLILESASTNQTSMYLCASSFTGNRPQETQYFGPGTRLLVL.

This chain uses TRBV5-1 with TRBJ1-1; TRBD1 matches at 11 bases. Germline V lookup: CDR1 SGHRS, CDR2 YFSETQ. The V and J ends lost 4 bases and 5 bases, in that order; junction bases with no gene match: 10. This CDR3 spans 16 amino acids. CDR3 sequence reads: CASSIGQGATGTEAFF. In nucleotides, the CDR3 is TGCGCCAGCAGCATCGGACAGGGGGCGACGGGGACTGAAGCTTTCTTT.

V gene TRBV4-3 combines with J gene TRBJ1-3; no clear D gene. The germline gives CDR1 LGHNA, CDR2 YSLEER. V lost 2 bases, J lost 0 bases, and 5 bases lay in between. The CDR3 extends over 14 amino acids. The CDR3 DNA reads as TGCGCCAGCAGCCAACAGGACTCTGGAAACACCATATATTTT. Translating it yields CASSQQDSGNTIYF.

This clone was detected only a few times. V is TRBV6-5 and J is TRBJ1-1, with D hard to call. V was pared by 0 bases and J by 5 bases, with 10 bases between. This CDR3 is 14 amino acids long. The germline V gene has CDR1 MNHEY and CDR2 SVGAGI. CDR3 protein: CASSYSGDRTEAFF. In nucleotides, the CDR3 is TGTGCCAGCAGTTACTCCGGGGATCGTACTGAAGCTTTCTTT.

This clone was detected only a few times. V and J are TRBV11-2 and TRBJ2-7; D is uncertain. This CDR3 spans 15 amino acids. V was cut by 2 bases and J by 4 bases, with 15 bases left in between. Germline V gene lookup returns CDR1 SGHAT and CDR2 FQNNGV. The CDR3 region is CASSLSPGGNYEQYV. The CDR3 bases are TGTGCCAGCAGCTTAAGTCCCGGCGGCAATTACGAGCAGTACGTC.